This paragraph reports one TCR beta chain. Its antigen is unknown. Germline V gene sequence: CDR1 SQVTM, CDR2 ANQGSEA. Unmatched junction bases numbered 11, after V lost 6 bases and J lost 7 bases. CDR3 length equals 13 residues. The data were obtained in a study of beta chain features in type 1 diabetes. Study-wide results and caveats: TCRB CDR3s were moderately but significantly shorter in Type 1 diabetes patients in all four CD4+ subsets. Insertion counts at VDJ junctions were lower in type 1 diabetes patients, who also showed more deletions there.

Sorted CD4+ subsets: naive, central memory, regulatory, stem cell-like memory (CD45RO/CCR7/CD25/CD127/CD95/CD27 panel). The study reverse transcribed the entire isolated RNA, so it sequenced expressed TCRB transcripts. Measured with immunoSEQ multiplex PCR; TCRdb has only the in-frame clones, and not every one. Of around 130,000 clones in the sample, around 9% are singletons; the top ten hold roughly 0.75%. Sequenced input: central memory CD4+ T cells from blood. The rearrangement uses TRBV29-1 and TRBJ2-7, with 8 bases fitting TRBD1. This TCR was sampled from a man aged 30-40 years with type 1 diabetes. CDR3 sequence: CSVLTGDSLEQYF. In nucleotides, the CDR3 is TGCAGCGTATTGACAGGGGACTCCCTTGAGCAGTACTTC.